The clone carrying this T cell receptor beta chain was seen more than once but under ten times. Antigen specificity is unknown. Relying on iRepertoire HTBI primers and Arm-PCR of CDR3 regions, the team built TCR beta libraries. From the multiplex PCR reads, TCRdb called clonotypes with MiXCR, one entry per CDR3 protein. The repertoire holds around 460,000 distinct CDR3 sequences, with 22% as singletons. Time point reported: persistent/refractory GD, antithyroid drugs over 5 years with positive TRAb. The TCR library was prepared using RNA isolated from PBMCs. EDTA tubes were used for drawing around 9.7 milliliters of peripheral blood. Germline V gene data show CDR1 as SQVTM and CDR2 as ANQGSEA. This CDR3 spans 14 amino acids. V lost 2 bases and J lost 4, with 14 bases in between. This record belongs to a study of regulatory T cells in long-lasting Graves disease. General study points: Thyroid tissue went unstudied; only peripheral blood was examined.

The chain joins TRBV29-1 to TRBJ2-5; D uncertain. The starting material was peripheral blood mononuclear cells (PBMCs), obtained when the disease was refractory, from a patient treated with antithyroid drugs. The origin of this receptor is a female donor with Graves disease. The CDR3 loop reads CSVEYRDASETQYF. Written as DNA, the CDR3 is TGCAGCGTTGAATATAGAGATGCCTCAGAGACCCAGTACTTC.